This is a list of T cell receptor beta chains from one sample in a study of OX40 agonist ivuxolimab in advanced cancers. The protocol was immunoSEQ multiplex PCR, while the TCRdb copy is restricted to in-frame clones and leaves out a portion. In the table there are 29,000 or so clones, 80% to 95% of which are singletons. Sequences were derived from CD4+ or CD8+ T cells sorted from blood, sampled in a trial of the OX40 agonist ivuxolimab. The origin of the receptors is an adult with an advanced solid tumor such as melanoma, head and neck, liver or kidney cancer. Each CDR3 is given with its conserved first and last residue. D genes are given only for firm matches. The size entry is marked missing in some rows and otherwise reads once, few, many or a size class.

TRBV5-8	NA	once	TRBJ1-1	CASSPFNTEAFF	TGTGCCAGCAGCCCGTTTAACACTGAAGCTTTCTTT
TRBV11-2	NA	NA	TRBJ2-7	CASSLEGTPGPYEQYF	TGTGCCAGCAGCTTAGAAGGGACCCCAGGCCCCTACGAGCAGTACTTC
TRBV5-6	NA	once	TRBJ2-7	CASSLASGWGGVEQYF	TGTGCCAGCAGCTTGGCTTCGGGTTGGGGCGGCGTCGAGCAGTACTTC
TRBV6-6	NA	NA	TRBJ1-2	CASSYLRGSDYGYTF	TGTGCCAGCAGTTACTTGCGGGGTTCGGACTATGGCTACACCTTC
TRBV7-6	TRBD1	NA	TRBJ2-1	CASSFPGQENEQFF	TGTGCCAGCAGCTTTCCGGGACAGGAGAATGAGCAGTTCTTC
TRBV6-1	TRBD2	NA	TRBJ2-1	CATRLGREVNEQFF	TGTGCCACTAGATTAGGGAGGGAAGTCAATGAGCAGTTCTTC
TRBV5-5	TRBD1	NA	TRBJ1-1	CASSPPDRGAEAFF	TGTGCCAGCAGCCCCCCGGACAGGGGGGCGGAAGCTTTCTTT
TRBV27	NA	NA	TRBJ2-2	CASSLSGGTGTGELFF	TGTGCCAGCAGTTTATCAGGCGGGACGGGCACCGGGGAGCTGTTTTTT
TRBV19	NA	NA	TRBJ2-2	CASTAGPGELFF	TGTGCCAGTACCGCGGGGCCCGGGGAGCTGTTTTTT
TRBV5-1	NA	once	TRBJ2-1	CASSSMEDQHYEQFF	TGCGCCAGCAGCTCGATGGAGGACCAGCACTATGAGCAGTTCTTC
TRBV15	TRBD1	NA	TRBJ2-1	CATASRDRGYHEQFF	TGTGCCACCGCCAGTAGGGACAGGGGATATCATGAGCAGTTCTTC
TRBV9	NA	NA	TRBJ2-1	CASSGTEQFF	TGTGCCAGCAGCGGGACTGAGCAGTTCTTC
TRBV27	NA	NA	TRBJ2-1	CASSSLPKPWDAFF	TGTGCCAGCAGTTCCCTACCAAAGCCCTGGGATGCGTTCTTC
TRBV30	TRBD2	NA	TRBJ2-7	CAGLGAGKFYEQYF	TGTGCCGGACTAGGGGCGGGAAAGTTCTACGAGCAGTACTTC
TRBV6-5	TRBD2	once	TRBJ2-3	CASSYSGGVTDTQYF	TGTGCCAGCAGTTACAGCGGGGGGGTAACAGATACGCAGTATTTT
TRBV7-9	NA	medium-sized	TRBJ1-2	CASSPSGATYGYTF	TGTGCCAGCAGCCCATCGGGGGCTACCTATGGCTACACCTTC
TRBV13	NA	NA	TRBJ2-5	CASSLVASSETQYF	TGTGCCAGCAGCTTAGTGGCTAGCTCGGAGACCCAGTACTTC
TRBV5-6	NA	NA	TRBJ1-5	CASSLGSGVSNQPQHF	TGTGCCAGCAGCTTGGGGTCCGGGGTAAGCAATCAGCCCCAGCATTTT
TRBV7-3	TRBD1	NA	TRBJ1-1	CASSPEDRVDTEAFF	TGTGCCAGCAGCCCAGAAGACAGGGTGGACACTGAAGCTTTCTTT
TRBV7-9	TRBD1	NA	TRBJ2-7	CASRDRGNYEQYF	TGTGCCAGCAGGGACAGGGGTAATTACGAGCAGTACTTC
TRBV2	TRBD1	NA	TRBJ2-6	CASVTGKKAGANVLTF	TGTGCCAGCGTGACAGGGAAAAAGGCTGGGGCCAACGTCCTGACTTTC
TRBV29-1	NA	NA	TRBJ2-3	CSVETGRRTDTQYF	TGCAGCGTTGAAACCGGACGACGCACAGATACGCAGTATTTT
TRBV4-3	TRBD1	once	TRBJ2-3	CASSQPSQGDTQYF	TGCGCCAGCAGCCAACCCTCACAGGGGGATACGCAGTATTTT
TRBV2	NA	NA	TRBJ1-3	CASRPGAGNTIYF	TGTGCCAGCCGCCCGGGAGCTGGAAACACCATATATTTT
TRBV5-6	TRBD1	NA	TRBJ1-1	CASSEQGATEAFF	TGTGCCAGCAGCGAACAGGGGGCCACTGAAGCTTTCTTT
TRBV10-2	NA	NA	TRBJ2-1	CASRASSSYNEQFF	TGCGCCAGCAGGGCTTCCAGCTCCTACAATGAGCAGTTCTTC
TRBV4-1	NA	few	TRBJ2-1	CASSSGPGAYNEQFF	TGCGCCAGCAGCAGCGGGCCCGGGGCCTACAATGAGCAGTTCTTC
TRBV11-2	NA	once	TRBJ2-5	CASSGLGGTQYF	TGTGCCAGCAGCGGCCTCGGGGGAACCCAGTACTTC
TRBV19	NA	NA	TRBJ1-3	CASSIDSGTGNTIYF	TGTGCCAGTAGTATAGATTCGGGGACTGGAAACACCATATATTTT
TRBV10-1	TRBD2	NA	TRBJ2-5	CASSDRLAGETQYF	TGCGCCAGCAGTGATCGGCTAGCGGGAGAGACCCAGTACTTC
TRBV4-1	NA	NA	TRBJ1-1	CASSQEIGIMNTEAFF	TGCGCCAGCAGCCAAGAAATAGGGATCATGAACACTGAAGCTTTCTTT
TRBV6-1	NA	NA	TRBJ2-2	CASIPYWAFPGELFF	TGTGCCAGCATACCGTACTGGGCCTTTCCCGGGGAGCTGTTTTTT
TRBV27	NA	NA	TRBJ2-1	CASSLGQYNEQFF	TGTGCCAGCAGTTTAGGTCAGTACAATGAGCAGTTCTTC
TRBV7-2	TRBD2	NA	TRBJ2-1	CASSLLSGAGVFRNEQFF	TGTGCCAGCAGCCTGCTCTCGGGAGCGGGAGTCTTCCGGAATGAGCAGTTCTTC
TRBV5-4	NA	NA	TRBJ2-7	CASSFTAEPYEQYF	TGTGCCAGCAGCTTTACGGCAGAGCCCTACGAGCAGTACTTC
TRBV7-3	NA	NA	TRBJ2-2	CASSAGAGAVFSGELFF	TGTGCCAGCAGCGCCGGGGCAGGGGCGGTATTTTCCGGGGAGCTGTTTTTT
TRBV19	NA	NA	TRBJ2-2	CASSMFGGEGDTGELFF	TGTGCCAGTAGTATGTTCGGAGGGGAGGGGGACACCGGGGAGCTGTTTTTT
TRBV6-1	NA	NA	TRBJ1-2	CASRPGTGNYGYTF	TGTGCCAGCAGGCCCGGTACAGGCAACTATGGCTACACCTTC
TRBV12-5	TRBD2	NA	TRBJ2-7	CASGLVISGLAASPAYEQYF	TGTGCTAGTGGTTTGGTAATCTCGGGACTAGCGGCGTCTCCCGCCTACGAGCAGTACTTC
TRBV6-5	NA	few	TRBJ1-2	CASSRGVRAGYTF	TGTGCCAGCAGTAGAGGGGTTAGGGCTGGCTACACCTTC
TRBV29-1	NA	NA	TRBJ1-5	CSVGAQGGQPQHF	TGCAGCGTTGGGGCGCAGGGAGGTCAGCCCCAGCATTTT
TRBV5-1	NA	NA	TRBJ2-1	CASSPKYNEQFF	TGCGCCAGCAGCCCGAAGTACAATGAGCAGTTCTTC
TRBV5-3	NA	NA	TRBJ1-1	CASSRSPGNTEAFF	TGTGCCAGCAGCCGTTCCCCGGGGAACACTGAAGCTTTCTTT
TRBV27	NA	NA	TRBJ1-3	CASRKTVLGNTIYF	TGTGCCAGCAGAAAGACAGTGTTGGGAAACACCATATATTTT
TRBV2	TRBD1	NA	TRBJ1-5	CASRGTGGEQPQHF	TGTGCCAGCAGAGGGACAGGGGGCGAGCAGCCCCAGCATTTT
TRBV29-1	TRBD1	NA	TRBJ1-4	CSVVAPSWDRGPEKLFF	TGCAGCGTTGTCGCCCCGTCGTGGGACAGGGGTCCTGAAAAACTGTTTTTT
TRBV6-1	NA	NA	TRBJ1-5	CASRHRGDQPQHF	TGTGCCAGCAGACACCGGGGCGATCAGCCCCAGCATTTT
TRBV5-5	NA	NA	TRBJ2-3	CASSLVVGDTQYF	TGTGCCAGCAGCTTGGTGGTCGGGGATACGCAGTATTTT
TRBV13	TRBD2	NA	TRBJ2-3	CASSDRTSGGLTDTQYF	TGTGCCAGCAGCGACCGGACTAGCGGGGGCCTCACAGATACGCAGTATTTT
TRBV19	TRBD1	NA	TRBJ2-7	CASSPGGSYEQYF	TGTGCCAGTAGTCCAGGGGGCTCCTACGAGCAGTACTTC
TRBV5-5	NA	NA	TRBJ2-7	CASIVGPTVPYEQYF	TGTGCCAGCATCGTGGGCCCAACAGTACCCTACGAGCAGTACTTC
TRBV7-2	NA	NA	TRBJ2-7	CASSLAVGSYEQYF	TGTGCCAGCAGCTTAGCGGTGGGATCCTACGAGCAGTACTTC
TRBV19	NA	NA	TRBJ1-1	CASSVGPRAEAFF	TGTGCCAGTAGTGTTGGTCCCCGGGCTGAAGCTTTCTTT
TRBV6-1	NA	NA	TRBJ1-2	CASSSQGLPGYTF	TGTGCCAGCAGTTCGCAGGGACTGCCCGGCTACACCTTC